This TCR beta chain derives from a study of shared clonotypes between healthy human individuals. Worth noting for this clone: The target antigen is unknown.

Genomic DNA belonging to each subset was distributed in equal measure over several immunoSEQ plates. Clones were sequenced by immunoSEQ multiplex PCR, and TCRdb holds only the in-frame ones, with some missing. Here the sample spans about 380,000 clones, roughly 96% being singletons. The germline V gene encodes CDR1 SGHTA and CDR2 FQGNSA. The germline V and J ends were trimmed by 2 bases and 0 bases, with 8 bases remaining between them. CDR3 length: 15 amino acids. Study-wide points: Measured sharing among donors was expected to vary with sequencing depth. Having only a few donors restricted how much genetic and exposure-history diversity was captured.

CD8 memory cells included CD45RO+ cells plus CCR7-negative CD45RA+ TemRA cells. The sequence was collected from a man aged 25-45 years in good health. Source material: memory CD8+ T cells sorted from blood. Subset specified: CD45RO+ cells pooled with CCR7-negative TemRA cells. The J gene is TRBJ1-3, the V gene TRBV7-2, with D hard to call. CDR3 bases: TGTGCCAGCAGCTTATCAAGAGGCTCTGGAAACACCATATATTTT. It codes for CASSLSRGSGNTIYF.